This record covers a single T cell receptor beta chain. Its antigen is currently unknown. CDR1 is SGHKS, CDR2 YYEKEE, per germline (reference sequence). The CDR3 is 17 residues long. Trimming took 4 bases from V and 0 from J; bases not matched to a gene: 7. This sample was included in a study of cytomegalovirus exposure and HLA in healthy donors. The study's findings and limits: Most subjects' HLA-A and HLA-B alleles were reportedly predicted from TCR beta sequences. The CMV antigen specificity of three CMV-associated chains was confirmed through in vitro analysis. A later examination showed that TCR association rates differed by HLA locus, with DRB1 most and HLA-C fewest.

PCR amplification relied on 60 Vbeta primers (plus 13 Jbeta primers). Produced via immunoSEQ multiplex PCR; TCRdb's table is partial and in-frame only. The repertoire holds under 150,000 clones, with approximately 78% as singletons. This receptor was taken from a human donor in good health. This chain joins TRBV5-5 and TRBJ1-5, with 10 nucleotides matching TRBD1. Sequencing was done on a sample of PBMCs. The DNA of the CDR3 is TGTGCCAGCAGCCTGAGGGGACAGGGGTTTAGCAATCAGCCCCAGCATTTT. Protein: CASSLRGQGFSNQPQHF. The whole variable domain, remainder taken from reference TRBV5-5 and TRBJ1-5, is DAGVTQSPTHLIKTRGQQVTLRCSPISGHKSVSWYQQVLGQGPQFIFQYYEKEERGRGNFPDRFSARQFPNYSSELNVNALLLGDSALYLCASSLRGQGFSNQPQHFGDGTRLSIL.